What follows are 30 T cell receptor beta chains derived from one specimen sequenced in a study of cytomegalovirus exposure and HLA in healthy donors. Method: immunoSEQ multiplex PCR; TCRdb's copy keeps in-frame clones and lacks some. The sample records approximately 170,000 clones, roughly 84% being singletons. Source material: PBMCs. The receptors here all came from a man under 40 in good health and CMV-seropositive.

The rearrangement joins TRBV7-8 to TRBJ2-7; unclear D gene. Germline CDR1 is SGHVS and CDR2 is FQNEAQ. With 8 bases removed from V and 0 bases from J, the gap between germline ends came to 5 bases. The CDR3 sequence is 11 residues long. The CDR3 protein is CASGPSYEQYF. CDR3 coding DNA: TGTGCCAGCGGGCCCTCCTACGAGCAGTACTTC. The full variable domain, rest sourced from reference TRBV7-8 and TRBJ2-7, is GAGVSQSPRYKVAKRGQDVALRCDPISGHVSLFWYQQALGQGPEFLTYFQNEAQLDKSGLPSDRFFAERPEGSVSTLKIQRTQQEDSAVYLCASGPSYEQYFGPGTRLTVT.

This chain uses TRBV5-6 with TRBJ2-3; D is possibly TRBD2 (5 bases). V lost 0 bases, J lost 4 bases, and 9 bases lay in between. Germline CDR1 SGHDT, CDR2 YYEEEE. CDR3 length equals 14 residues. The CDR3: CASSLERRADTQYF. DNA of the CDR3: TGTGCCAGCAGCTTGGAGCGGCGAGCAGATACGCAGTATTTT.

V usage is TRBV19 and J usage is TRBJ2-7; D is undetermined. The CDR3 runs to 15 residues. The V gene lost 5 bases and the J gene lost 3 bases, with 17 bases spanning the gap. Germline CDR1 and CDR2: LNHDA and SQIVND (reference sequence). CDR3 sequence reads: CASSEMGRPVYEQYF. In DNA form, the CDR3 reads TGTGCCAGTAGTGAGATGGGCAGACCAGTCTACGAGCAGTACTTC.

This chain joins TRBV29-1 and TRBJ2-7; 8 bases fit TRBD1. This CDR3 is built from 13 residues. Looked up from germline, CDR1 is SQVTM and CDR2 is ANQGSEA. V was clipped by 5 bases and J by 5 bases; unmatched bases: 8. CDR3 sequence reads: CSVIGQGDDEQYF. CDR3 DNA sequence: TGCAGCGTTATAGGACAGGGAGACGACGAGCAGTACTTC.

The chain recombines TRBV18 with TRBJ2-7; D gene unclear. The CDR3 covers 13 residues. Germline V gene lookup returns CDR1 KGHSH and CDR2 LQKENI. V lost 3 bases and J lost 3, with 9 bases in between. The CDR3 nucleotides read TGTGCCAGCTCACCGGGCACCGACTACGAGCAGTACTTC. This gives the protein CASSPGTDYEQYF. Full variable domain (outside the CDR3, taken from reference TRBV18 and TRBJ2-7): NAGVMQNPRHLVRRRGQEARLRCSPMKGHSHVYWYRQLPEEGLKFMVYLQKENIIDESGMPKERFSAEFPKEGPSILRIQQVVRGDSAAYFCASSPGTDYEQYFGPGTRLTVT.

This rearrangement joins TRBV23-1 to TRBJ2-7; 9 nucleotides agree with TRBD1. TRBV23-1 counts as an open reading frame of uncertain function. The CDR3 loop spans 15 amino acids. J lost 2 bases, V lost 6 bases, and 8 bases had no gene match. The CDR3 coding sequence is TGCGCCAGCAGGAGATCAGGGACAGGGACCTACGAGCAGTACTTC. Protein product: CASRRSGTGTYEQYF.

This rearrangement joins TRBV27 to TRBJ2-7; 7 positions match TRBD1. CDR1 is MNHEY, CDR2 SMNVEV, per germline (reference sequence). With V trimmed by 0 bases and J by 3 bases, 11 bases remained unmatched. The CDR3 is 17 amino acids. The CDR3 DNA follows: TGTGCCAGCAGTTTATCTTCTCGGACAGGTTCTATCTACGAGCAGTACTTC. Protein: CASSLSSRTGSIYEQYF.

This clone was seen only a few times. The rearrangement links TRBV7-2 to TRBJ2-7; 8 bases align to TRBD2. The V gene's germline CDR1 is SGHTA and CDR2 FQGNSA. This CDR3 is 14 amino acids long. V lost 4 bases to trimming and J lost 6 bases; unmatched junction nucleotides: 8. CDR3 sequence (DNA): TGTGCCAGCAGCTCAGAGACTAGCGTAGTCGAGCAGTACTTC. The encoded protein is CASSSETSVVEQYF.

The genes are TRBV6-1 and TRBJ2-1; TRBD2 aligns across 14 bases. Germline assignment: CDR1 MNHNS and CDR2 SASEGT. Trimming took 6 bases from V and 8 from J; bases not matched to a gene: 3. This CDR3 is built from 14 residues. In DNA, the CDR3 is TGTGCCAGCAGGGGGACTAGCGGGAGAGATGAGCAGTTCTTC. Translation: CASRGTSGRDEQFF.

The chain combines TRBV30 with TRBJ1-2; D not resolved. V was pared by 3 bases and J by 2 bases, with 4 bases between. CDR1 is GTSNPN, CDR2 SVGIG, per germline (reference sequence). The CDR3 contains 11 residues. CDR3 protein: CAWSPNYGYTF. CDR3 DNA sequence: TGTGCCTGGAGCCCAAACTATGGCTACACCTTC. Variable domain in full (rest from reference TRBV30 and TRBJ1-2): SQTIHQWPATLVQPVGSPLSLECTVEGTSNPNLYWYRQAAGRGLQLLFYSVGIGQISSEVPQNLSASRPQDRQFILSSKKLLLSDSGFYLCAWSPNYGYTFGSGTRLTVV.

This chain links TRBV6-5 with TRBJ2-7, with 13 bases that match TRBD2. V shed 4 bases, J shed 6 bases, and the junction held 6 bases outside the gene matches. Germline loops: CDR1 MNHEY, CDR2 SVGAGI. This CDR3 spans 15 amino acids. The CDR3 loop is CASSSLLAGGSEQYF. DNA for the CDR3: TGTGCCAGCAGTTCTCTACTAGCGGGAGGGTCCGAGCAGTACTTC.

The V call is TRBV2, the J call TRBJ2-1; 10 nucleotides agree with TRBD2. V lost 5 bases, J lost 4 bases, and 8 bases stayed unmatched. The CDR3 has 16 amino acids. Germline assignment: CDR1 SNHLY and CDR2 FYNNEI. DNA of the CDR3: TGTGCCAGCAGTACACGGGGACTAGCGAGTTACAATGAGCAGTTCTTC. It encodes CASSTRGLASYNEQFF.

This clone has just one count. The J gene is TRBJ2-1, the V gene TRBV7-9, with D maybe TRBD2 (5 bases). Trimming removed 5 bases at V and 6 bases at J, with 14 bases between. The V gene's germline CDR1 is SEHNR and CDR2 FQNEAQ (reference sequence). The length of the CDR3 is 14 residues. This chain's CDR3 is CASSPSNGVNEQFF. CDR3 DNA sequence: TGTGCCAGCAGCCCATCCAACGGGGTCAATGAGCAGTTCTTC.

The V call is TRBV30, the J call TRBJ1-4; D remains unclear. Germline V gives CDR1 GTSNPN, CDR2 SVGIG (reference sequence). The CDR3 length is 12 residues. Trimming removed 0 bases from V and 7 bases from J, with 6 bases in between. This CDR3 reads CAWSVLGEKLFF. CDR3 DNA sequence: TGTGCCTGGAGTGTACTAGGTGAAAAACTGTTTTTT. Full variable domain (remainder filled in from reference TRBV30 and TRBJ1-4): SQTIHQWPATLVQPVGSPLSLECTVEGTSNPNLYWYRQAAGRGLQLLFYSVGIGQISSEVPQNLSASRPQDRQFILSSKKLLLSDSGFYLCAWSVLGEKLFFGSGTQLSVL.

This chain links TRBV18 with TRBJ1-5; no clear D gene. From germline, CDR1 is KGHSH and CDR2 LQKENI. Trimming removed 1 base from V and 3 bases from J, with 10 bases in between. The CDR3 extends over 15 amino acids. CDR3 DNA: TGTGCCAGCTCACCACTCGACACGCTCAATCAGCCCCAGCATTTT. This gives the protein CASSPLDTLNQPQHF.

The chain uses TRBV2 and TRBJ2-7; possible D gene TRBD1, 6 bases. CDR1 and CDR2 (germline): SNHLY, FYNNEI. The CDR3 is 12 amino acids. V was pared by 5 bases and J by 4 bases, with 9 bases between. In DNA, the CDR3 is TGTGCCAGCAGTCGACAGGTTTACGAGCAGTACTTC. This gives the protein CASSRQVYEQYF.

This chain connects TRBV30 to TRBJ2-1, with a weak D call TRBD2 (6 bases). This CDR3 has 12 residues. Trimming cost V 2 bases and J 12 bases, with 14 bases left between them. The germline V gene encodes CDR1 GTSNPN and CDR2 SVGIG (reference sequence). The CDR3 nucleotides are TGTGCCTGGAGTTCTCTCGGCGGGGTGCAGTTCTTC. Its translation is CAWSSLGGVQFF.

The chain couples TRBV7-9 to TRBJ1-5; TRBD1 agrees at 8 bases. The V gene's germline CDR1 is SEHNR and CDR2 FQNEAQ (reference sequence). The CDR3 consists of 15 residues. Trimming removed 5 bases from V and 2 bases from J; junction bases left unmatched: 5. The chain's CDR3 is CASSPGQGGNQPQHF. The CDR3 bases are TGTGCCAGCAGCCCTGGACAGGGAGGCAATCAGCCCCAGCATTTT.

J is TRBJ1-3 and V is TRBV9; a weak D match, TRBD1 (6 bases). Germline CDR1 reads SGDLS; CDR2 reads YYNGEE. CDR3 length equals 13 residues. V was trimmed by 3 bases and J by 13 bases, leaving 17 bases between them. This CDR3 reads CASSAENRETIYF. CDR3 sequence (DNA): TGTGCCAGCAGCGCAGAGAACAGGGAAACAATATATTTT.

This clone was seen a handful of times. This chain links TRBV7-3 with TRBJ2-2, with a weak D call TRBD2 (6 bases). V lost 5 bases and J 0 bases, leaving 13 bases between the germline ends. Germline V CDR1 and CDR2: SGHTA, FQGTGA. The CDR3 is made up of 16 amino acids. CDR3 coding DNA: TGTGCCAGCAGCCCCGGGAGTGGGGCGAACACCGGGGAGCTGTTTTTT. Amino acids: CASSPGSGANTGELFF.

The chain has TRBV7-9 and TRBJ2-1; no reliable D call. Trimming shortened V by 5 bases and J by 6 bases, and 8 bases separated the two germline ends. This CDR3 is 12 amino acids long. Germline V gives CDR1 SEHNR, CDR2 FQNEAQ (reference sequence). The CDR3 spells CASSLGLNEQFF. The CDR3 region has the DNA TGTGCCAGCAGCCTAGGGCTCAATGAGCAGTTCTTC.

The chain is built from TRBV13 and TRBJ2-3; 9 bases line up with TRBD2. There are 16 residues in the CDR3. V shed 2 bases, J shed 8 bases, and the junction held 11 bases outside the gene matches. Germline CDR1 reads PRHDT; CDR2 reads FYEKMQ (reference sequence). The CDR3: CASSLILAGSMGTQYF. The CDR3 region has the DNA TGTGCCAGCAGCTTAATTCTAGCGGGATCCATGGGTACGCAGTATTTT.

Turning to this clone: The sample contains more than one DNA sequence encoding this CDR3. The chain has TRBV5-6 and TRBJ1-1; D gene uncertain. The germline V gene has CDR1 SGHDT and CDR2 YYEEEE. The CDR3 is 14 residues long. Trimming removed 0 bases from V and 6 bases from J, with 12 bases in between. The CDR3 DNA follows: TGTGCCAGCAGCTTGGCAGGTACGGGAGCTGAAGCTTTCTTT. Amino acids: CASSLAGTGAEAFF.

The CDR3 sequence is CASKLQGWVSYEQYF. Here the CDR3 DNA reads TGTGCCAGCAAACTACAGGGGTGGGTTTCCTACGAGCAGTACTTC. V usage is TRBV5-8 and J usage is TRBJ2-7; 7 bases match TRBD1. CDR1 and CDR2 (germline): SGHTS, YDEGEE. V was pared by 6 bases and J by 1 base, with 10 bases of the junction left unmatched. The CDR3 is 15 residues long.

The rearrangement uses TRBV7-8 and TRBJ2-2; D is uncertain. The germline V gene has CDR1 SGHVS and CDR2 FQNEAQ. The CDR3 loop spans 13 amino acids. The V end lost 5 bases, the J end lost 1 base, and 5 bases lay between the germline ends. CDR3 sequence reads: CASSIKNTGELFF. In nucleotides, the CDR3 is TGTGCCAGCAGCATCAAGAACACCGGGGAGCTGTTTTTT.

The rearrangement joins TRBV4-2 to TRBJ1-1; D is possibly TRBD1 (6 bases). This CDR3 comprises 14 residues. The germline gives CDR1 LGHNA, CDR2 YNFKEQ. V was pared by 4 bases and J by 3 bases, with 12 bases between. CDR3 DNA sequence: TGTGCCAGCAGCCCCGGGGGGCCGGACACTGAAGCTTTCTTT. The encoded protein is CASSPGGPDTEAFF.

This CDR3 is CASSLEGAGELFF. CDR3 sequence (DNA): TGTGCCAGCAGCTTAGAAGGGGCCGGGGAGCTGTTTTTT. The chain carries TRBV7-9 and TRBJ2-2; a possible D gene is TRBD1 (5 bases). The CDR3 covers 13 residues. CDR1 and CDR2 from the germline V gene are SEHNR and FQNEAQ (reference sequence). The V end was cut by 1 base, the J end by 6 bases, with 6 bases between.

This rearrangement joins TRBV7-9 to TRBJ2-1, with 8 bases identical to TRBD1. The V gene end was trimmed by 5 bases and the J gene end by 5 bases; junction bases not matched to a gene: 8. CDR3 length: 15 amino acids. CDR1 SEHNR and CDR2 FQNEAQ come from the germline V gene (reference sequence). CDR3 loop: CASSPQGAPDNEQFF. CDR3 bases: TGTGCCAGCAGCCCTCAGGGGGCACCGGACAATGAGCAGTTCTTC. Full variable domain (missing parts from reference TRBV7-9 and TRBJ2-1): DTGVSQNPRHKITKRGQNVTFRCDPISEHNRLYWYRQTLGQGPEFLTYFQNEAQLEKSRLLSDRFSAERPKGSFSTLEIQRTEQGDSAMYLCASSPQGAPDNEQFFGPGTRLTVL.

V and J are TRBV6-1 and TRBJ2-7; 8 nucleotides agree with TRBD2. V gave up 4 bases and J gave up 5 bases; unmatched junction bases: 10. The CDR3 loop spans 15 amino acids. The germline CDR1 and CDR2 sequences are MNHNS and SASEGT. CDR3 DNA sequence: TGTGCCAGCAGTGTAGCCCAGCGGGAGCTCCACGAGCAGTACTTC. This encodes CASSVAQRELHEQYF.

CDR3 sequence reads: CSVGDYVSQYF. The CDR3, as DNA: TGCAGCGTTGGAGACTATGTCTCCCAGTACTTC. The V call is TRBV29-1, the J call TRBJ2-5, with TRBD2 as a possible D gene (5 bases). This CDR3 comprises 11 residues. V shed 4 bases and J shed 9 bases, with 12 bases lying between them. Germline lookup yields CDR1 SQVTM and CDR2 ANQGSEA. Full variable domain (missing parts from reference TRBV29-1 and TRBJ2-5): SAVISQKPSRDICQRGTSLTIQCQVDSQVTMMFWYRQQPGQSLTLIATANQGSEATYESGFVIDKFPISRPNLTFSTLTVSNMSPEDSSIYLCSVGDYVSQYFGPGTRLLVL.